The 30 T cell receptor beta chains reported below all come from one sample, sequenced in a study of response to subunit inactivated influenza vaccine (dated 2018 in TCRdb). Library preparation employed RT-PCR. Sequencer: Illumina HiSeq 2500. The raw public data were reprocessed by TCRdb itself: fastp quality trimming at Q25, MiXCR clonotype calling, in-frame beta chains only. CDR3 protein duplicates are merged, each entry listing the most common genes and DNA. The sample has roughly 710,000 distinct CDR3 sequences on record, 13% to 15% of them singletons. The biggest ten clones account for about 7.4% of the sample. Specimen: PBMCs from blood, collected less than 15 days before vaccination. The source of these receptors is a man aged 50-60 years who received an inactivated influenza vaccine. Donor details come from another sample of the same person, matched by shared clones.

The V gene is TRBV28, the J gene TRBJ2-1; the D is unclear. V was clipped by 11 bases and J by 0 bases, with 11 bases between them. CDR1 is MDHEN, CDR2 SYDVKM, per germline. CDR3 size: 13 residues. The CDR3, as DNA: TGTGCCTGCGGAGCGAGCTCCTACAATGAGCAGTTCTTC. Protein: CACGASSYNEQFF.

This clonotype was detected only a few times. The chain carries TRBV7-3 and TRBJ2-1; D is unresolved. This CDR3 comprises 13 residues. V dropped 1 base and J dropped 9 bases, with 10 bases sitting between them. Germline V gene data show CDR1 as SGHTA and CDR2 as FQGTGA. DNA for the CDR3: TGTGCCAGCAGCTTAAGAGGCGATGGTGAGCAGTTCTTC. Amino acid sequence: CASSLRGDGEQFF.

Ten or more counts support this clonotype. This chain connects TRBV12-3 or TRBV12-4 to TRBJ1-2, with TRBD1 as a possible D gene (5 bases). CDR3 length equals 13 residues. Trimming took 5 bases from V and 5 from J, leaving 12 bases between them. The CDR3 is CASSQGGGYGYTF. CDR3 nucleotides: TGTGCCAGCAGTCAGGGTGGGGGTTATGGCTACACCTTC.

The chain carries TRBV20-1 and TRBJ1-5, with a weak D call TRBD1 (5 bases). Trimming stripped 3 bases from V and 2 bases from J, with 11 bases between. Per the germline V gene, CDR1 is DFQATT and CDR2 is SNEGSKA (reference sequence). The CDR3 totals 14 residues. CDR3 region: CSASRGARNQPQHF. Here the CDR3 DNA reads TGCAGTGCTAGTCGCGGGGCGCGCAATCAGCCCCAGCATTTT.

This clonotype showed up just a few times. This sequence joins TRBV6-5 and TRBJ2-7, with D uncertain. CDR1 and CDR2 (germline): MNHEY, SVGAGI. CDR3 length: 13 residues. Trimming removed 4 bases from V and 3 bases from J, with 10 bases in between. The CDR3 DNA reads as TGTGCCAGCAGTTGGCGGCAGGACTACGAGCAGTACTTC. Translated: CASSWRQDYEQYF.

The chain recombines TRBV6-5 with TRBJ1-1; D uncertain. Trimming took 2 bases from V and 2 from J, leaving 9 bases between them. Germline assignment: CDR1 MNHEY and CDR2 SVGAGI. This CDR3 contains 14 residues. The CDR3 sequence is CASSYRVRNTEAFF. CDR3 nucleotides: TGTGCCAGCAGTTACCGGGTCAGAAACACTGAAGCTTTCTTT.

This clonotype was seen repeatedly, ten times or more. The genes are TRBV6-2 or TRBV6-3 and TRBJ2-1, with D perhaps assigned TRBD1 or TRBD2 (5 bases each). The CDR3 spans 15 residues. Trimming removed 6 bases from V and 0 bases from J, with 12 bases in between. Germline CDR1 MNHEY, CDR2 SVGEGT. The CDR3 DNA sequence: TGTGCCAGCAGAAGTCCGGGGCTCTCCTACAATGAGCAGTTCTTC. It specifies CASRSPGLSYNEQFF.

This clonotype was detected only a few times. V usage is TRBV7-9 and J usage is TRBJ2-5, with a tentative D call TRBD1 (5 bases). The CDR3 is 15 amino acids. The V and J ends lost 5 bases and 2 bases respectively, with 15 bases between them. Germline V lookup: CDR1 SEHNR, CDR2 FQNEAQ (reference sequence). The CDR3 DNA is TGTGCCAGCAGCCTAACAGGACGGATTCAAGAGACCCAGTACTTC. Its protein is CASSLTGRIQETQYF.

This clonotype has just a few counts. The V gene is TRBV12-3 or TRBV12-4, the J gene TRBJ2-7, with 9 bases identical to TRBD1. The CDR3 is made up of 14 amino acids. The trim removed 6 bases at V and 6 bases at J, leaving 9 bases unmatched. CDR3 nucleotides: TGTGCCAGCAGCCGCTGGGACAGGGCGCGCGAGCAGTACTTC. Translating it yields CASSRWDRAREQYF.

The chain has TRBV11-1 and TRBJ2-3; TRBD2 aligns across 9 bases. The CDR3 is made up of 18 amino acids. With V trimmed by 6 bases and J by 2 bases, 15 bases remained unmatched. Germline CDR1 reads SGHAT; CDR2 reads FQDESV (reference sequence). The CDR3 DNA reads as TGTGCCAGCAGTTATAAAATAATAGCGGGAGCCGACACAGATACGCAGTATTTT. Encoded protein: CASSYKIIAGADTDTQYF. Full variable domain (missing parts from reference TRBV11-1 and TRBJ2-3): EAEVAQSPRYKITEKSQAVAFWCDPISGHATLYWYRQILGQGPELLVQFQDESVVDDSQLPKDRFSAERLKGVDSTLKIQPAELGDSAMYLCASSYKIIAGADTDTQYFGPGTRLTVL.

This sequence joins TRBV29-1 and TRBJ2-2, with D perhaps matching TRBD2 (5 bases). Between the trimmed V and J ends, which lost 6 bases and 4 bases, there was a span of 9 bases. CDR1 and CDR2 from the germline V gene are SQVTM and ANQGSEA. The CDR3 contains 12 residues. CDR3 amino acids: CSVPGSTGELFF. CDR3 nucleotide sequence: TGCAGCGTCCCGGGGAGCACCGGGGAGCTGTTTTTT.

This clonotype was recorded a few times. The chain joins TRBV28 to TRBJ2-7, with 8 bases fitting TRBD1. The CDR3 runs 15 residues. V trimming: 3 bases; J trimming: 7 bases; junction bases outside the gene matches: 11. The germline gives CDR1 MDHEN, CDR2 SYDVKM. The CDR3, as DNA: TGTGCCAGCAGTTTCTCTTGGCAGGGGGCCTGGGAGCAGTACTTC. Encoded protein: CASSFSWQGAWEQYF.

V is TRBV6-5 and J is TRBJ1-4; TRBD1 might be the D (6 bases). Germline V gene lookup returns CDR1 MNHEY and CDR2 SVGAGI. V was pared by 2 bases and J by 4 bases, with 11 bases between. CDR3 length equals 15 residues. This chain's CDR3 is CASSYLDRSNEKLFF. CDR3 DNA sequence: TGTGCCAGCAGTTACCTTGACAGGAGTAATGAAAAACTGTTTTTT.

This chain connects TRBV14 to TRBJ1-1, with D unresolved. The ends were cut back, 0 bases at V and 1 base at J, with 6 bases in the middle. This CDR3 spans 14 amino acids. Germline V gene data show CDR1 as SGHDN and CDR2 as FVKESK. The CDR3 reads CASSQDYTNTEAFF. DNA for the CDR3: TGTGCCAGCAGCCAAGATTATACGAACACTGAAGCTTTCTTT.

The rearrangement joins TRBV7-2 to TRBJ2-5; D gene ambiguous. V lost 4 bases, J lost 2 bases, and 8 bases lay in between. CDR3 length equals 13 residues. Germline V gene data show CDR1 as SGHTA and CDR2 as FQGNSA. This CDR3 reads CASSSTRQETQYF. The CDR3 DNA reads TGTGCCAGCAGCTCGACACGTCAAGAGACCCAGTACTTC.

This clonotype was picked up a small number of times. The chain carries TRBV6-2 or TRBV6-3 and TRBJ1-2; 9 bases fit TRBD1. Germline V CDR1 and CDR2: MNHEY, SVGEGT. The V and J ends lost 5 bases and 4 bases, in that order; junction bases with no gene match: 5. The CDR3 contains 14 residues. The CDR3 sequence is CASSAATGGYGYTF. CDR3 DNA sequence: TGTGCCAGCAGTGCGGCGACAGGGGGCTATGGCTACACCTTC.

This chain links TRBV5-6 with TRBJ2-7; 8 bases line up with TRBD1. There are 16 residues in the CDR3. After removal of 2 bases from V and 6 bases from J, the junction contained 13 bases not matched to a gene. Germline V gene lookup returns CDR1 SGHDT and CDR2 YYEEEE. The CDR3 DNA reads as TGTGCCAGCAGCTTTGACGACAGGGGAACGAGAGGCGAGCAGTACTTC. As protein: CASSFDDRGTRGEQYF.

The V and J genes are TRBV6-5 and TRBJ2-3; D possibly matches TRBD1 or TRBD2 (5 bases each). Deletions cut 4 bases from V and 11 bases from J, with 13 bases between. The CDR3 is 12 amino acids. Germline V gene data show CDR1 as MNHEY and CDR2 as SVGAGI. The DNA for the CDR3 is TGTGCCAGCAGTTCCTTGGGACGCCGGCAGTATTTT. This codes for CASSSLGRRQYF.

This clonotype turned up a few times. The CDR3 spells CASSSNRAQETQYF. The DNA for the CDR3 is TGTGCCAGCAGTTCCAACAGGGCCCAAGAGACCCAGTACTTC. This rearrangement joins TRBV6-5 to TRBJ2-5; perhaps TRBD1 as D (6 bases). The CDR3 has 14 residues. With 4 bases removed from V and 1 base from J, the gap between germline ends came to 10 bases. Germline values: CDR1 MNHEY, CDR2 SVGAGI.

The rearrangement links TRBV5-4 to TRBJ2-7; possibly TRBD2 for D (5 bases). Trimming took 1 base from V and 6 from J, leaving 17 bases between them. This CDR3 comprises 15 residues. CDR1 and CDR2 (germline): SGHNT, YYREEE (reference sequence). The CDR3 protein is CASSLSGLATTEQYF. CDR3 DNA: TGTGCCAGCAGCTTGTCAGGACTCGCGACTACCGAGCAGTACTTC.

This clonotype was counted at least ten times. The chain employs TRBV7-2 and TRBJ2-5; 8 nucleotides match TRBD2. V lost 4 bases to trimming and J lost 4 bases; unmatched junction nucleotides: 8. This CDR3 spans 15 amino acids. Germline V gives CDR1 SGHTA, CDR2 FQGNSA. CDR3 DNA: TGTGCCAGCAGCTCCCAGTCAAGCGGGGGAGAGACCCAGTACTTC. Translated: CASSSQSSGGETQYF.

The J gene is TRBJ2-7, the V gene TRBV7-9; weak D call: TRBD2 (6 bases). This CDR3 is built from 16 residues. Germline-derived CDR1 and CDR2 are SEHNR and FQNEAQ (reference sequence). The V end lost 2 bases, the J end lost 0 bases, and 14 bases lay between the germline ends. In nucleotides, the CDR3 is TGTGCCAGCAGCTTAAGCGGGTCTGGGACCTCCTACGAGCAGTACTTC. Amino acids: CASSLSGSGTSYEQYF.

The chain joins TRBV7-8 to TRBJ2-5; TRBD2 matches at 7 bases. Trimming took 6 bases from V and 1 from J; bases not matched to a gene: 11. This CDR3 has 16 amino acids. CDR1 is SGHVS, CDR2 FQNEAQ, per germline. The CDR3 here is CASSLTGLSFQETQYF. The CDR3 coding sequence is TGTGCCAGCAGTTTAACGGGACTATCCTTCCAAGAGACCCAGTACTTC.

This chain's CDR3 is CASSESGTSEAFF. The CDR3 nucleotides read TGTGCCAGCAGTGAAAGCGGGACATCTGAAGCTTTCTTT. The chain employs TRBV25-1 and TRBJ1-1; D is possibly TRBD1 (6 bases). CDR3 length equals 13 residues. Trimming cost V 2 bases and J 6 bases, with 10 bases left between them. CDR1 is MGHDK, CDR2 SYGVNS, per germline.

The table lists this clonotype with a few counts. The genes are TRBV20-1 and TRBJ2-7; D possibly corresponds to TRBD2 (5 bases). Germline V CDR1 and CDR2: DFQATT, SNEGSKA (reference sequence). V was shortened by 4 bases and J by 5 bases, with 21 bases between the two germline ends. This CDR3 spans 15 amino acids. The CDR3 DNA reads TGCAGTGCTACCCGGGATAGATCAAACAAGGACGAGCAGTACTTC. Its protein is CSATRDRSNKDEQYF.

This clonotype was detected ten times or more. The rearrangement uses TRBV12-3 or TRBV12-4 and TRBJ2-7; perhaps TRBD1 as D (6 bases). The CDR3 sequence is 12 residues long. The V end lost 5 bases, the J end lost 6 bases, and 11 bases lay between the germline ends. The CDR3 DNA reads as TGTGCCAGCAGTACCACAGGGTTCGAGCAGTACTTC. Its translation is CASSTTGFEQYF.

This clonotype was picked up many times. The V and J genes are TRBV11-2 and TRBJ2-5; the match to TRBD1 covers 7 bases. The length of the CDR3 is 15 residues. J was trimmed by 6 bases and V by 6 bases; bases with no gene match: 13. CDR1 is SGHAT, CDR2 FQNNGV, per germline. The CDR3: CASSGTRGRGKTQYF. For the CDR3, the DNA is TGTGCCAGCAGTGGTACAAGGGGGCGAGGAAAGACCCAGTACTTC.

The J gene is TRBJ1-2, the V gene TRBV27; D possibly corresponds to TRBD1 (5 bases). The CDR3 contains 16 residues. Per the germline V gene, CDR1 is MNHEY and CDR2 is SMNVEV (reference sequence). Trimming cost V 6 bases and J 4 bases, with 21 bases left between them. This CDR3 is CASRRMLYSGGYGYTF. The DNA for the CDR3 is TGTGCCAGCAGGCGCATGCTCTATTCGGGGGGCTATGGCTACACCTTC.

This clonotype was recorded many times. The V gene is TRBV28, the J gene TRBJ2-4; D not certain. V gave up 1 base and J gave up 0 bases, with 10 bases separating them. Germline V gene lookup returns CDR1 MDHEN and CDR2 SYDVKM. The CDR3 sequence is 16 residues long. The CDR3 loop is CASSLSVYLAKNIQYF. The CDR3 nucleotides read TGTGCCAGCAGTTTATCCGTCTATTTAGCCAAAAACATTCAGTACTTC. The whole variable domain, filled in from reference TRBV28 and TRBJ2-4, reads DVKVTQSSRYLVKRTGEKVFLECVQDMDHENMFWYRQDPGLGLRLIYFSYDVKMKEKGDIPEGYSVSREKKERFSLILESASTNQTSMYLCASSLSVYLAKNIQYFGAGTRLSVL.

The chain recombines TRBV21-1 with TRBJ2-5. TRBV21-1 is described as a pseudogene. This CDR3 spans 13 amino acids. CDR3 in DNA: TGTGCCAGCAGCAATTCCCATCTGGACACCCAGTACTTC. Protein product: CASSNSHLDTQYF.